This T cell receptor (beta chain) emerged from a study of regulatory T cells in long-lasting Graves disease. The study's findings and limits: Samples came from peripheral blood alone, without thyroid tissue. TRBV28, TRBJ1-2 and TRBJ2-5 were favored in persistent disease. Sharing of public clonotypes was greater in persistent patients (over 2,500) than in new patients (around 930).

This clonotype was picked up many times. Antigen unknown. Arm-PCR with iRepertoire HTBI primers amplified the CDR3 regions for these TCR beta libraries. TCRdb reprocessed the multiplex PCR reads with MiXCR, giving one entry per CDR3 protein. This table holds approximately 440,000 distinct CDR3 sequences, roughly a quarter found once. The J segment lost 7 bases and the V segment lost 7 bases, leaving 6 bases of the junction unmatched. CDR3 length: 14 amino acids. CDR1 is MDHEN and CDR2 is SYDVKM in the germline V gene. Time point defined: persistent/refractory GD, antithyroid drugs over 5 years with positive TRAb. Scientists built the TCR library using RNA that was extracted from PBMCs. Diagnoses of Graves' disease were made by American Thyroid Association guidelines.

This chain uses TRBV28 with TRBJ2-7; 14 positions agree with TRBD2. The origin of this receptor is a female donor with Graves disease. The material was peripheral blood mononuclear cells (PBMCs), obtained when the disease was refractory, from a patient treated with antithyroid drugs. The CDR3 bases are TGTGCCAGCAACGGACTAGCGGGAGGTGAAGAGCAGTACTTC. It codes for CASNGLAGGEEQYF.